The entry below describes one T cell receptor beta chain. No antigen is known for it. Germline and junction disagree at one end, which may indicate a read error. This sample is part of a study of molecular identifiers for immune sequencing clone quantification. From germline, CDR1 is LGHDT and CDR2 YNNKEL (reference sequence). The CDR3 runs 13 residues. CD8+CD4-CCR7+CD45RA+ sorting gave the naive CD8 T cells. Study-wide results and limits: One cell's worth of spiked Jurkat TCR RNA was reportedly detectable among 970,000 or so naive cells. Clonotypes surpassing 20 RNA copies contained over 98% of effector molecules, versus under 1% in naive cells.

Bulk TCR library preparation followed previously described methods with listed TCR primers. TCRdb reprocessed the PCR reads via MiXCR and lists one record per CDR3 protein. Of around 460,000 distinct CDR3 sequences listed, about a quarter are singletons. The clonotype originates from a human donor in good health. Some libraries in this study had Jurkat cell RNA spiked in. The sample was naive CD8+ T cells from blood, with Jurkat cell RNA spiked in. Subset in this sample: FACS-sorted CD8+CD4-CCR7+CD45RA+ naive T cells. V gene TRBV3-1 combines with J gene TRBJ2-7; D is tentatively TRBD1 or TRBD2 (5 bases each). The CDR3 nucleotides read TGTGCCAGCAGCCGGGACGGCGCCTACGAGCAGCACTTC. It is translated as CASSRDGAYEQHF.